The 23 T cell receptor beta chains listed next were all sequenced from one sample in a study of regulatory T cells. General study results and limits: In CD3G-deficient patients, conventional CD4+ T cells were enriched for hydrophobic CDR3 residues at positions 6 and 7.

The PCR used 52 TRBV and 13 TRBJ primers. Clones were read by immunoSEQ multiplex PCR, and TCRdb kept only the in-frame ones, dropping some. In the table there are 20,000 to 25,000 clones, over 75% of which are singletons. Antigens of these TCRs are unknown. Sequenced material: conventional CD4+ T cells sorted from blood. These receptors were taken from a child aged 10-17 years with CD3G deficiency.

This clone has more than one count but fewer than ten. The chain combines TRBV19 with TRBJ2-1; D gene uncertain. Germline V gives CDR1 LNHDA, CDR2 SQIVND (reference sequence). Trimming took 3 bases from V and 0 from J, leaving 9 bases between them. The CDR3 is 15 residues long. DNA of the CDR3: TGTGCCAGTAGTATTAAGGGAAGCTCCTACAATGAGCAGTTCTTC. It is translated as CASSIKGSSYNEQFF.

This clone was counted a single time. J is TRBJ2-3 and V is TRBV6-1; the match to TRBD2 covers 12 bases. V shed 4 bases, J shed 5 bases, and the junction held 7 bases outside the gene matches. This CDR3 is 16 amino acids long. Germline V gives CDR1 MNHNS, CDR2 SASEGT. The CDR3 spells CASSGGTSGLKDTQYF. The CDR3 DNA follows: TGTGCCAGCAGTGGGGGGACTAGCGGGCTTAAAGATACGCAGTATTTT.

The rearrangement links TRBV11-2 to TRBJ1-1, with D perhaps matching TRBD1 (6 bases). CDR1 SGHAT and CDR2 FQNNGV come from the germline V gene. There are 13 residues in the CDR3. The V end lost 2 bases, the J end lost 7 bases, and 11 bases lay between the germline ends. The CDR3 DNA sequence: TGTGCCAGCAGCTTATTTGGGGGGCTTGAAGCTTTCTTT. Protein: CASSLFGGLEAFF.

V usage is TRBV30 and J usage is TRBJ1-1; D uncertain. Germline V gene sequence: CDR1 GTSNPN, CDR2 SVGIG (reference sequence). CDR3 length equals 15 residues. Trimming cost V 8 bases and J 8 bases, with 27 bases left between them. As DNA, the CDR3 is TGTGCCCCCCGAAATCGTGTGGGCTTTTTCCTGGAAGCTTTCTTT. Residues: CAPRNRVGFFLEAFF.

This clone was observed a single time. The CDR3 region has the DNA TGCGCCAGCAGCCCTAGGACAAGGGAACAAATCGGGGAGCTGTTTTTT. It codes for CASSPRTREQIGELFF. This chain connects TRBV4-1 to TRBJ2-2; TRBD1 is a possible D gene (5 bases). Trimming removed 4 bases from V and 7 bases from J, with 19 bases in between. The CDR3 is 16 residues long. Germline CDR1 reads MGHRA; CDR2 reads YSYEKL.

The chain joins TRBV28 to TRBJ2-7, with a tentative D call TRBD2 (7 bases). Germline CDR1 is MDHEN and CDR2 is SYDVKM. CDR3 length: 14 residues. V lost 2 bases to trimming and J lost 6 bases, with 14 bases between them. The CDR3 nucleotides are TGTGCCAGCAGTTTAGGCCAGGGGAGGGCCGAGCAGTACTTC. Its protein product is CASSLGQGRAEQYF.

This clone was detected once. The chain is built from TRBV27 and TRBJ2-2, with D perhaps matching TRBD2 (6 bases). The CDR3 has 15 residues. V lost 5 bases and J lost 3, with 13 bases in between. The V gene's germline CDR1 is MNHEY and CDR2 SMNVEV (reference sequence). CDR3 in amino acids: CASSRTTDHTGELFF. The CDR3 DNA follows: TGTGCCAGCAGTAGGACTACTGATCACACCGGGGAGCTGTTTTTT.

The chain has TRBV7-9 and TRBJ2-5; D gene ambiguous. Germline CDR1 and CDR2: SEHNR and FQNEAQ (reference sequence). With 1 base removed from V and 1 base from J, the gap between germline ends came to 7 bases. This CDR3 is 14 amino acids long. CDR3 sequence: CASSLGQAQETQYF. Here the CDR3 DNA reads TGTGCCAGCAGCTTAGGGCAGGCCCAAGAGACCCAGTACTTC.

V usage is TRBV5-1 and J usage is TRBJ1-2; D ambiguous. V dropped 2 bases and J dropped 4 bases, with 9 bases sitting between them. The CDR3 has 13 amino acids. Germline V gives CDR1 SGHRS, CDR2 YFSETQ. Written as DNA, the CDR3 is TGCGCCAGCAGCTTTGAGGTTAGCTATGGCTACACCTTC. Protein sequence: CASSFEVSYGYTF.

J is TRBJ2-1 and V is TRBV6-1; a weak D match, TRBD1 (6 bases). This CDR3 has 15 residues. Germline assignment: CDR1 MNHNS and CDR2 SASEGT. The ends were cut back, 6 bases at V and 0 bases at J, with 12 bases in the middle. This chain's CDR3 is CASRRTGISYNEQFF. CDR3 nucleotides: TGTGCCAGCAGAAGAACAGGGATCTCCTACAATGAGCAGTTCTTC.

The chain employs TRBV5-1 and TRBJ2-3; the D is unclear. Germline V gene data show CDR1 as SGHRS and CDR2 as YFSETQ. This CDR3 contains 15 residues. Trimming cost V 3 bases and J 2 bases, with 13 bases left between them. The CDR3 DNA sequence: TGCGCCAGCAGCTGGACGGGTAGGAACACAGATACGCAGTATTTT. It encodes CASSWTGRNTDTQYF.

The chain joins TRBV7-9 to TRBJ2-3; 9 positions agree with TRBD1. V dropped 5 bases and J dropped 2; count of bases not matched to a gene: 5. Germline loops: CDR1 SEHNR, CDR2 FQNEAQ (reference sequence). The CDR3 totals 15 residues. The CDR3 DNA sequence: TGTGCCAGCAGCATGGGACAGGGCACCACAGATACGCAGTATTTT. Protein product: CASSMGQGTTDTQYF. The full variable domain, rest sourced from reference TRBV7-9 and TRBJ2-3, is DTGVSQNPRHKITKRGQNVTFRCDPISEHNRLYWYRQTLGQGPEFLTYFQNEAQLEKSRLLSDRFSAERPKGSFSTLEIQRTEQGDSAMYLCASSMGQGTTDTQYFGPGTRLTVL.

This clone has just one count. The V call is TRBV5-5, the J call TRBJ1-1; TRBD1 matches at 9 bases. Germline V gives CDR1 SGHKS, CDR2 YYEKEE (reference sequence). Unmatched junction bases numbered 7, after V lost 3 bases and J lost 4 bases. This CDR3 spans 15 amino acids. This CDR3 is CASSSLGQGGTEAFF. In DNA, the CDR3 is TGTGCCAGCAGCTCCCTGGGACAGGGAGGCACTGAAGCTTTCTTT. The full variable domain, rest sourced from reference TRBV5-5 and TRBJ1-1, is DAGVTQSPTHLIKTRGQQVTLRCSPISGHKSVSWYQQVLGQGPQFIFQYYEKEERGRGNFPDRFSARQFPNYSSELNVNALLLGDSALYLCASSSLGQGGTEAFFGQGTRLTVV.

The chain carries TRBV5-1 and TRBJ2-1; 11 bases fit TRBD2. There are 15 residues in the CDR3. V dropped 4 bases and J dropped 3; count of bases not matched to a gene: 3. The germline V gene has CDR1 SGHRS and CDR2 YFSETQ. As DNA, the CDR3 is TGCGCCAGCAGCATAGCGGGAGGGCACTACAATGAGCAGTTCTTC. The encoded protein is CASSIAGGHYNEQFF.

Turning to this clone: Distinct nucleotide sequences in the sample also encode this CDR3. V usage is TRBV7-9 and J usage is TRBJ1-4; tentative D call: TRBD1 (6 bases). The CDR3 consists of 15 residues. V dropped 5 bases and J dropped 3 bases, with 13 bases sitting between them. The germline gives CDR1 SEHNR, CDR2 FQNEAQ (reference sequence). CDR3 bases: TGTGCCAGCAGCGCAGGACAGTCACCTAATGAAAAACTGTTTTTT. Residues: CASSAGQSPNEKLFF.

This sequence joins TRBV5-1 and TRBJ2-3, with TRBD2 matching 9 bases. Unmatched junction bases numbered 3, after V lost 0 bases and J lost 4 bases. The length of the CDR3 is 15 residues. The germline V gene encodes CDR1 SGHRS and CDR2 YFSETQ. The CDR3 reads CASSLGAGGADTQYF. The CDR3 DNA sequence: TGCGCCAGCAGCTTGGGAGCGGGAGGTGCAGATACGCAGTATTTT.

The rearrangement joins TRBV4-1 to TRBJ2-2; the match to TRBD2 covers 9 bases. V was pared by 4 bases and J by 6 bases, with 12 bases of the junction left unmatched. Per the germline V gene, CDR1 is MGHRA and CDR2 is YSYEKL. The CDR3 totals 17 residues. The CDR3 coding sequence is TGCGCCAGCAGCCCTCGGGGGGGAGCGGGAGGCCCCGGGGAGCTGTTTTTT. Amino acid sequence: CASSPRGGAGGPGELFF.

The J gene is TRBJ2-7, the V gene TRBV7-9; 7 bases align to TRBD2. This CDR3 has 12 amino acids. V lost 4 bases, J lost 4 bases, and 1 base stayed unmatched. From germline, CDR1 is SEHNR and CDR2 FQNEAQ (reference sequence). CDR3 DNA sequence: TGTGCCAGCAGCTGGGGAGGGTACGAGCAGTACTTC. Protein product: CASSWGGYEQYF.

The chain uses TRBV6-6 and TRBJ1-4; no firm D call. The germline CDR1 and CDR2 sequences are MNHNY and SVGAGI (reference sequence). The V and J ends lost 2 bases and 10 bases respectively, with 11 bases between them. The CDR3 is 13 residues long. The CDR3 protein is CASSYTSRGKLFF. DNA for the CDR3: TGTGCCAGCAGTTACACTAGCCGGGGAAAACTGTTTTTT.

The V gene is TRBV19, the J gene TRBJ1-2; 10 bases are a match to TRBD1. Germline CDR1 is LNHDA and CDR2 is SQIVND (reference sequence). With 4 bases clipped from V and 5 bases from J, the junction kept 4 bases outside the gene matches. CDR3 length: 14 amino acids. Here the CDR3 DNA reads TGTGCCAGTAGTACCCGGACAGGGGGATATGGCTACACCTTC. This sequence encodes CASSTRTGGYGYTF.

The chain employs TRBV7-9 and TRBJ2-5, with 11 bases aligning to TRBD2. In germline, CDR1 is SEHNR, CDR2 FQNEAQ (reference sequence). This CDR3 spans 15 amino acids. V lost 5 bases to trimming and J lost 5 bases; unmatched junction nucleotides: 7. CDR3 region: CASSHTSGRGETQYF. The CDR3 DNA follows: TGTGCCAGCAGCCATACTAGCGGGAGAGGGGAGACCCAGTACTTC.

The chain uses TRBV5-1 and TRBJ2-1, with D tentatively TRBD2 (5 bases). Trimming stripped 5 bases from V and 2 bases from J, with 11 bases between. Germline-derived CDR1 and CDR2 are SGHRS and YFSETQ. CDR3 length equals 14 residues. The CDR3 sequence: CASRSSGAYNEQFF. The CDR3 nucleotides read TGCGCCAGCAGGTCCAGCGGCGCCTACAATGAGCAGTTCTTC.

The rearrangement links TRBV6-1 to TRBJ2-2; D is possibly TRBD2 (7 bases). V was shortened by 5 bases and J by 6 bases, with 13 bases between the two germline ends. CDR1 and CDR2 from the germline V gene are MNHNS and SASEGT. This CDR3 contains 14 residues. The CDR3 DNA is TGTGCCAGCAGTAGGGGGGGAGGGTCCGGGGAGCTGTTTTTT. Translating gives CASSRGGGSGELFF.